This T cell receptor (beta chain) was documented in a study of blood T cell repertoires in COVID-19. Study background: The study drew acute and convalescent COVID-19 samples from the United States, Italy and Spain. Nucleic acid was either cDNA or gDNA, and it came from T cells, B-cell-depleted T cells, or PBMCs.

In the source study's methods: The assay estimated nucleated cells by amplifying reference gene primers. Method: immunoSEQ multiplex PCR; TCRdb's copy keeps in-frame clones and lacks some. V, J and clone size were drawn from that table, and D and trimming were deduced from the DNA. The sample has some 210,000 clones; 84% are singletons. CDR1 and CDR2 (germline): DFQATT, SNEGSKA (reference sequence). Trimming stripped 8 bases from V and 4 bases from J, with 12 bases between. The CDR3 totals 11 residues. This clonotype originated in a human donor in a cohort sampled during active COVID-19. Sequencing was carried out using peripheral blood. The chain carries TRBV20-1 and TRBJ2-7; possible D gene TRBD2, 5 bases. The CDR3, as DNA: TGCAGTTCGACGACTAAATACGAGCAGTACTTC. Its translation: CSSTTKYEQYF.